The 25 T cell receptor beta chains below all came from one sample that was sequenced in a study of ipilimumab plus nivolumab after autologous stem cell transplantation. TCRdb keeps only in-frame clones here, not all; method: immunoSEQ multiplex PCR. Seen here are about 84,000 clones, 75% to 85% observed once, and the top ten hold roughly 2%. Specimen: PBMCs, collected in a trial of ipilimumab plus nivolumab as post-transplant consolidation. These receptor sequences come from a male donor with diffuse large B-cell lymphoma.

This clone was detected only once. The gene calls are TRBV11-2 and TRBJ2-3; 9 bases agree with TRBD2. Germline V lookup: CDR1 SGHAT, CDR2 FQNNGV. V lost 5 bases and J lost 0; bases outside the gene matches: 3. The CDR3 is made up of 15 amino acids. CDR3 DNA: TGTGCCAGCAGCCGACTAGCGGTTAGCACAGATACGCAGTATTTT. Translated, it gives CASSRLAVSTDTQYF.

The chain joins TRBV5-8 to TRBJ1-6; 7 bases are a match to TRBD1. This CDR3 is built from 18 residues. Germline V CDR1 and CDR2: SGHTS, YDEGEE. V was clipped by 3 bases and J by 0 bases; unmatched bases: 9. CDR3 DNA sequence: TGTGCCAGCAGCTATGCTCTTTGGACAGGCTCCTATAATTCACCCCTCCACTTT. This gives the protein CASSYALWTGSYNSPLHF. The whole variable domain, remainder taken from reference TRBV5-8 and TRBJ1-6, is EAGVTQSPTHLIKTRGQQATLRCSPISGHTSVYWYQQALGLGLQFLLWYDEGEERNRGNFPPRFSGRQFPNYSSELNVNALELEDSALYLCASSYALWTGSYNSPLHFGNGTRLTVT.

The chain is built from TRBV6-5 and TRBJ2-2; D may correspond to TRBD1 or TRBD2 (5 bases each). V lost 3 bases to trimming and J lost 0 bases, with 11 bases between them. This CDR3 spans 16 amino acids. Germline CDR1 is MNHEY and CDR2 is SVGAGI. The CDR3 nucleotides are TGTGCCAGCAGTTATGGGACCATCGCGAACACCGGGGAGCTGTTTTTT. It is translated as CASSYGTIANTGELFF.

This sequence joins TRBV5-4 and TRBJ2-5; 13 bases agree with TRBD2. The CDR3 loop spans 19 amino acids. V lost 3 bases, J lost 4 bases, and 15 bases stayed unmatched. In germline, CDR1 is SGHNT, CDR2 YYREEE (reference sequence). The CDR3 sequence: CASSSGPGLAGPRVETQYF. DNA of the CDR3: TGTGCCAGCAGCTCGGGGCCGGGACTAGCGGGACCCCGGGTAGAGACCCAGTACTTC.

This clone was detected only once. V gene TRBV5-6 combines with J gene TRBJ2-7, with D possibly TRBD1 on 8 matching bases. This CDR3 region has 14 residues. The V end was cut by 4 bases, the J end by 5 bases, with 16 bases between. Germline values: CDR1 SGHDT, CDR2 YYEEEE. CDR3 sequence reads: CASSDGQGLNEQYF. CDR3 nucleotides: TGTGCCAGCAGCGACGGACAGGGACTAAACGAGCAGTACTTC.

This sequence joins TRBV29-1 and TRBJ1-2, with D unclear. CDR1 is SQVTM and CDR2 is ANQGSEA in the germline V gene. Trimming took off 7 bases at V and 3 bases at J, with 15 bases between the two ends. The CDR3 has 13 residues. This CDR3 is CSGSPLGDYGYTF. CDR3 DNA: TGCAGCGGATCCCCCTTAGGAGACTATGGCTACACCTTC.

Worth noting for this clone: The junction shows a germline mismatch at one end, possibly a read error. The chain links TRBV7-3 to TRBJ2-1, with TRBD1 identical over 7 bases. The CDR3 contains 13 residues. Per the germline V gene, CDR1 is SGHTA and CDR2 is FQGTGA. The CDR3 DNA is TGTGCCAGCAGCCTAACAGGGGTCGATGAGCAGTTCTTC. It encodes CASSLTGVDEQFF.

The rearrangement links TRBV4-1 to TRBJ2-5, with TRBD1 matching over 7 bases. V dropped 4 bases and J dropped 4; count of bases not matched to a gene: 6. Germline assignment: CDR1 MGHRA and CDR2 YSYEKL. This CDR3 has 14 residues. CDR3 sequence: CASSLRQGVETQYF. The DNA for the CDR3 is TGCGCCAGCAGCCTCAGACAGGGTGTAGAGACCCAGTACTTC.

CDR3 residues: CAGGGKGEAFF. Here the CDR3 DNA reads TGTGCCGGGGGAGGGAAAGGGGAAGCTTTCTTT. V and J are TRBV5-4 and TRBJ1-1, with a tentative D call TRBD1 (5 bases). The germline V and J ends were trimmed by 10 bases and 8 bases, with 15 bases remaining between them. This CDR3 has 11 residues. Germline V lookup: CDR1 SGHNT, CDR2 YYREEE (reference sequence).

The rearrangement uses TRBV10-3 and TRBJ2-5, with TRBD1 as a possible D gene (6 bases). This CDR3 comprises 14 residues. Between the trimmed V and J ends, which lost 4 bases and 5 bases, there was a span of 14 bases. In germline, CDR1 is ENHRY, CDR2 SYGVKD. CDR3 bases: TGTGCCATCAGTGTACAGGGAGAGGCGGAGACCCAGTACTTC. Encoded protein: CAISVQGEAETQYF.

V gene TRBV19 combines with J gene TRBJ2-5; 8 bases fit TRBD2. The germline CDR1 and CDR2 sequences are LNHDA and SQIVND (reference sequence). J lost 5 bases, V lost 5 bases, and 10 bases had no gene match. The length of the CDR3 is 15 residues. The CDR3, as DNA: TGTGCCAGTAGTTTGTCGGGGGGGCGATGGGAGACCCAGTACTTC. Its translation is CASSLSGGRWETQYF.

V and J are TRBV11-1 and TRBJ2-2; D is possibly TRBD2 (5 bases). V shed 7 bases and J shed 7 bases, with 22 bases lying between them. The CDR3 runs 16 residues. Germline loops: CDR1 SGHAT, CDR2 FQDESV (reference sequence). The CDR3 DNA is TGTGCCAGCACCATGTCGGACTCCGCTCATTTCGGGGAGCTGTTTTTT. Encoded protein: CASTMSDSAHFGELFF.

The CDR3 nucleotides read TGTGCCAGCAGCTTCCGTCCCACAGATACGCAGTATTTT. This codes for CASSFRPTDTQYF. The chain joins TRBV7-2 to TRBJ2-3; no clear D gene. Germline V gives CDR1 SGHTA, CDR2 FQGNSA. CDR3 length equals 13 residues. V was clipped by 3 bases and J by 2 bases, with 6 bases between them. Using reference TRBV7-2 and TRBJ2-3 for the parts outside the CDR3, the full variable domain is GAGVSQSPSNKVTEKGKDVELRCDPISGHTALYWYRQSLGQGLEFLIYFQGNSAPDKSGLPSDRFSAERTGGSVSTLTIQRTQQEDSAVYLCASSFRPTDTQYFGPGTRLTVL.

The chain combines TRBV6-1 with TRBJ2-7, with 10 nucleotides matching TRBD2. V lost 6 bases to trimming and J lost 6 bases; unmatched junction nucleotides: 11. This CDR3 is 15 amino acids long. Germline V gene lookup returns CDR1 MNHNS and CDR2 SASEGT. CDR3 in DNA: TGTGCCAGCAGCTGGTCAAGCGGGGGGGTCGGCGAGCAGTACTTC. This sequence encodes CASSWSSGGVGEQYF.

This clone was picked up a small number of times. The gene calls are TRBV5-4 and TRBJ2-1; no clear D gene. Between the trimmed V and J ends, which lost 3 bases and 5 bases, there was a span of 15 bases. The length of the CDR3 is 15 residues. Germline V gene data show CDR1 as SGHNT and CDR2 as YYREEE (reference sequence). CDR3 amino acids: CASSSAKLIHNEQFF. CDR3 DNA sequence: TGTGCCAGCAGCTCAGCTAAGCTAATTCACAATGAGCAGTTCTTC.

The CDR3 region is CASSELQGADIQYF. DNA for the CDR3: TGCGCCAGCAGTGAGTTACAGGGGGCGGACATTCAGTACTTC. The chain combines TRBV10-2 with TRBJ2-4; the match to TRBD1 covers 9 bases. Germline-derived CDR1 and CDR2 are WSHSY and SAAADI. V lost 1 base to trimming and J lost 8 bases; unmatched junction nucleotides: 3. The CDR3 runs to 14 residues.

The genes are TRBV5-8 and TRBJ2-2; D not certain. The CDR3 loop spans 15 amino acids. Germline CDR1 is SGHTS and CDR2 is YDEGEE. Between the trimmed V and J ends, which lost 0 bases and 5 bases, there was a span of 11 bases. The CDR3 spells CASSLVLQRTGELFF. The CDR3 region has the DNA TGTGCCAGCAGCTTGGTACTCCAGCGAACCGGGGAGCTGTTTTTT. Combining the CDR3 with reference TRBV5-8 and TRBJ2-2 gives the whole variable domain EAGVTQSPTHLIKTRGQQATLRCSPISGHTSVYWYQQALGLGLQFLLWYDEGEERNRGNFPPRFSGRQFPNYSSELNVNALELEDSALYLCASSLVLQRTGELFFGEGSRLTVL.

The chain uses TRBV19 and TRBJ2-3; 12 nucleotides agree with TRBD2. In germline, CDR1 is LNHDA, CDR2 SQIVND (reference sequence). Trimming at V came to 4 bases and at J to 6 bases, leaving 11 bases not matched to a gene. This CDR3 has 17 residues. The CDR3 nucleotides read TGTGCCAGTAGTACCGGAGGGCCTAGCGGGGGGGCGGATACGCAGTATTTT. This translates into CASSTGGPSGGADTQYF.

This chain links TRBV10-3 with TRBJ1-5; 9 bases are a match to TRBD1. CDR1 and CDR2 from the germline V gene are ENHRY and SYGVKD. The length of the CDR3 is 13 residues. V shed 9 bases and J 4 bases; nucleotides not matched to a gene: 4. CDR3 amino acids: CAIRDRENQPQHF. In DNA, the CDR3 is TGTGCCATAAGGGACAGGGAGAATCAGCCCCAGCATTTT.

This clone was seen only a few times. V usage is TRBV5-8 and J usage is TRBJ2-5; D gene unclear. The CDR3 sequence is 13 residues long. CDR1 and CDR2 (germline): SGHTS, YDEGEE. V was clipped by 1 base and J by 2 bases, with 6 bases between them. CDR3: CASSLYLQETQYF. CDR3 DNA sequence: TGTGCCAGCAGCTTGTACTTACAAGAGACCCAGTACTTC.

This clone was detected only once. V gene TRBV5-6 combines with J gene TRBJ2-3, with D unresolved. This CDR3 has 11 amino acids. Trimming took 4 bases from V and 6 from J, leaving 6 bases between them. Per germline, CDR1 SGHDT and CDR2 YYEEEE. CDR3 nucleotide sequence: TGTGCCAGCAGCCGCGCCGATACGCAGTATTTT. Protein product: CASSRADTQYF.

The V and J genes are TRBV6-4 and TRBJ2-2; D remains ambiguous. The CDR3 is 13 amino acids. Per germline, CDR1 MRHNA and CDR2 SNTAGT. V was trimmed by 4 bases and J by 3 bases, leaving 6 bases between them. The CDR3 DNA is TGTGCCAGCAGTGTAACTCACACCGGGGAGCTGTTTTTT. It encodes CASSVTHTGELFF.

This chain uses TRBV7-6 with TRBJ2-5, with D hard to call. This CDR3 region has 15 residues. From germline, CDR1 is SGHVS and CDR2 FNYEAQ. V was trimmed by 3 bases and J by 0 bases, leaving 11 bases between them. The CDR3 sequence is CASSFSSYHQETQYF. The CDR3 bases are TGTGCCAGCAGCTTCAGCAGCTATCACCAAGAGACCCAGTACTTC.

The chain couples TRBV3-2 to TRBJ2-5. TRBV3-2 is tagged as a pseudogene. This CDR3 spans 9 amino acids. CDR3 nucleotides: TGTGCCAGCAGCCAAGCCCAGTACTTC. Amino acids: CASSQAQYF.

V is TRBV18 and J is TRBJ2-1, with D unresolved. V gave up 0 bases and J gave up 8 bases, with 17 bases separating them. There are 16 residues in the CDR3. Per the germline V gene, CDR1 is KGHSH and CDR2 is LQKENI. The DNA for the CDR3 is TGTGCCAGCTCACCACCGTTCGCAGCCAGTGCGCATGAGCAGTTCTTC. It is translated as CASSPPFAASAHEQFF.